This T cell receptor (beta chain) emerged from a study of regulatory T cells in long-lasting Graves disease. Both iRepertoire HTBI primers and Arm-PCR of CDR3 regions were used to build the TCR beta libraries. One entry per CDR3 protein, called by TCRdb with MiXCR from the multiplex PCR reads. The profile shows about 400,000 distinct CDR3 sequences, roughly 15% of them singletons. The time point here: newly diagnosed GD, antithyroid drugs for less than 3 months. PBMC-derived RNA was used for the TCR library. This clonotype was detected only a few times. The antigen remains unidentified. CDR1 is LNHDA, CDR2 SQIVND, per germline (reference sequence). J was trimmed by 4 bases and V by 3 bases; bases with no gene match: 7. This CDR3 comprises 15 residues. Study results and caveats: Among samples with persistent disease, TRBV28, TRBJ1-2 and TRBJ2-5 were favored.

The chain links TRBV19 to TRBJ2-3, with 7 positions matching TRBD1. This receptor was obtained from a female donor with Graves disease. Sequenced here: peripheral blood mononuclear cells (PBMCs), sampled at new diagnosis, from a patient treated with antithyroid drugs. The CDR3 protein is CASSIVGGYADTQYF. In DNA, the CDR3 is TGTGCCAGTAGTATTGTAGGGGGCTATGCAGATACGCAGTATTTT.